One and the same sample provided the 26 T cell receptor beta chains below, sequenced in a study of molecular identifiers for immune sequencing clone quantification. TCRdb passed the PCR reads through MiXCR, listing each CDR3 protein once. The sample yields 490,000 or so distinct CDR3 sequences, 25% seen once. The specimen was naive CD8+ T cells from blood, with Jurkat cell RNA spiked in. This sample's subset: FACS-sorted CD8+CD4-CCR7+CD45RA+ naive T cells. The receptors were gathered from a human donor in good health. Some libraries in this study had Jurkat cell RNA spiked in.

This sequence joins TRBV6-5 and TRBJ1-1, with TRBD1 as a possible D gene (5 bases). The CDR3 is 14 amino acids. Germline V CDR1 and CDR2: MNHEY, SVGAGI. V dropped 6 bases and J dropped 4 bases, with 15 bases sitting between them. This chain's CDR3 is CASSNPRGGTEAFF. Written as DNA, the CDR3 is TGTGCCAGCAGCAACCCCCGGGGGGGCACTGAAGCTTTCTTT.

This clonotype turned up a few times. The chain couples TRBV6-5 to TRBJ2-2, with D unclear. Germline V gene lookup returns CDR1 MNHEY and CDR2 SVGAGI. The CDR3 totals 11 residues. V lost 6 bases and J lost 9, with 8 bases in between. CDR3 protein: CASSSPRELFF. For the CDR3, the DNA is TGTGCCAGCAGCTCCCCCCGGGAGCTGTTTTTT.

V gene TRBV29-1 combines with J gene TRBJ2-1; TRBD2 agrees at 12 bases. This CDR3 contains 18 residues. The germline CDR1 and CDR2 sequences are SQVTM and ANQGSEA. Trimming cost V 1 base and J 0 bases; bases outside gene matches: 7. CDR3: CSVEVGLAGGSSYNEQFF. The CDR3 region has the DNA TGCAGCGTTGAAGTTGGGCTAGCGGGGGGGAGCTCCTACAATGAGCAGTTCTTC.

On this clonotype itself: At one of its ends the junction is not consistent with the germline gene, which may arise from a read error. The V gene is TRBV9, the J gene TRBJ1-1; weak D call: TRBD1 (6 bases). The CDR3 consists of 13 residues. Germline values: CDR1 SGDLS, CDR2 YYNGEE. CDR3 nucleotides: TGTGCCAGCAGCGTAGGGGGGGGCACTGACGCTTTCTTT. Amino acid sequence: CASSVGGGTDAFF. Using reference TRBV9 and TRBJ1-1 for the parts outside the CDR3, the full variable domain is DSGVTQTPKHLITATGQRVTLRCSPRSGDLSVYWYQQSLDQGLQFLIQYYNGEERAKGNILERFSAQQFPDLHSELNLSSLELGDSALYFCASSVGGGTDAFFGQGTRLTVV.

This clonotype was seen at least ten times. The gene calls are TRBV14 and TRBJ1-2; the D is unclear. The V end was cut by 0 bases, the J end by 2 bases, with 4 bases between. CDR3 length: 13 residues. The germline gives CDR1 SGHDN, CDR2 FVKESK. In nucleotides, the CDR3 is TGTGCCAGCAGCCAAGATGCCAACTATGGCTACACCTTC. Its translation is CASSQDANYGYTF.

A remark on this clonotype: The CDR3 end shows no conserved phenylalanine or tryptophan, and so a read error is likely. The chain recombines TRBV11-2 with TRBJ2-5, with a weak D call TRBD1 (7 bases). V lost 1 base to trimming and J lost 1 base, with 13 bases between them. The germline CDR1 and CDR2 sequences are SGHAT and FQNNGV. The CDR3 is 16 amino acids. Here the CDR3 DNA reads TGTGCCAGCAGCTTAGTGGCAGGGGGACTCCAAGAGACCCAGTACTTG. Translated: CASSLVAGGLQETQYL.

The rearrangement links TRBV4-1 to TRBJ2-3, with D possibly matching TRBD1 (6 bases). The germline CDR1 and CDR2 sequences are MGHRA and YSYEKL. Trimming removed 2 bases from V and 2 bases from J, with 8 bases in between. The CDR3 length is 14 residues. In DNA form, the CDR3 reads TGCGCCAGCAGCCAAACAGGGATCACAGATACGCAGTATTTT. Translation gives CASSQTGITDTQYF.

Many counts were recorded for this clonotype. CDR3 in amino acids: CASSSNGLAGGVRITDTQYF. CDR3 nucleotides: TGTGCCAGCAGCTCCAACGGACTAGCGGGAGGGGTCAGAATCACAGATACGCAGTATTTT. The chain carries TRBV7-2 and TRBJ2-3; 15 bases match TRBD2. V gave up 4 bases and J gave up 2 bases; unmatched junction bases: 13. Germline V gene sequence: CDR1 SGHTA, CDR2 FQGNSA. This CDR3 is built from 20 residues. Full variable domain (rest looked up from reference TRBV7-2 and TRBJ2-3): GAGVSQSPSNKVTEKGKDVELRCDPISGHTALYWYRQSLGQGLEFLIYFQGNSAPDKSGLPSDRFSAERTGGSVSTLTIQRTQQEDSAVYLCASSSNGLAGGVRITDTQYFGPGTRLTVL.

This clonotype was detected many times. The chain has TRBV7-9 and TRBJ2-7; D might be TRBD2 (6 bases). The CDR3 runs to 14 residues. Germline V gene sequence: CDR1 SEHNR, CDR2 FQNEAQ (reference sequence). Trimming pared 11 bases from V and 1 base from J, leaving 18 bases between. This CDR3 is CAQAPKTRSYEQYF. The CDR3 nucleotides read TGTGCCCAGGCCCCGAAGACTAGGTCCTACGAGCAGTACTTC.

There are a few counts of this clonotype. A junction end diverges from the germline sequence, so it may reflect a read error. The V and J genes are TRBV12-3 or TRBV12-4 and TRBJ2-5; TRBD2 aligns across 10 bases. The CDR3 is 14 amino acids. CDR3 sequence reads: CASSRGLAEEAQYF. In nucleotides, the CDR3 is TGTGCCAGCAGCCGCGGACTAGCGGAAGAGGCCCAGTACTTC.

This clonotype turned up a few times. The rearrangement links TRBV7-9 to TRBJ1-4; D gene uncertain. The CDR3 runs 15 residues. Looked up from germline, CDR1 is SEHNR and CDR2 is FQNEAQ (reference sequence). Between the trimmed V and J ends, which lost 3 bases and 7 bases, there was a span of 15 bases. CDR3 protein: CASSLSDTAAEKLFF. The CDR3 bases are TGTGCCAGCAGCTTGTCCGACACGGCTGCTGAAAAACTGTTTTTT. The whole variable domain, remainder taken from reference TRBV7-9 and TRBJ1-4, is DTGVSQNPRHKITKRGQNVTFRCDPISEHNRLYWYRQTLGQGPEFLTYFQNEAQLEKSRLLSDRFSAERPKGSFSTLEIQRTEQGDSAMYLCASSLSDTAAEKLFFGSGTQLSVL.

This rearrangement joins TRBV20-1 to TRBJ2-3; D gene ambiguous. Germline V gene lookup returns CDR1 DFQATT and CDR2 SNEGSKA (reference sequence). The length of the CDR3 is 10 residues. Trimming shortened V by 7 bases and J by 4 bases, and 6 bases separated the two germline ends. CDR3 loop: CSVQSDTQYF. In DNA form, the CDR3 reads TGCAGTGTCCAGTCAGATACGCAGTATTTT.

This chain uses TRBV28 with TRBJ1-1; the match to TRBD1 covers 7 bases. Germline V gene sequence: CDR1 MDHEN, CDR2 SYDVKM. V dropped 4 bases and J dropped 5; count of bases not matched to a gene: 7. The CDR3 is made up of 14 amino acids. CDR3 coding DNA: TGTGCCAGCAGTTACAGGGGAATAAGGACTGAAGCTTTCTTT. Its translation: CASSYRGIRTEAFF.

The CDR3 reads CASSLLSGGSVETQYF. The CDR3 DNA reads as TGTGCCAGCAGTCTCCTATCCGGGGGTAGCGTGGAGACCCAGTACTTC. The V and J genes are TRBV27 and TRBJ2-5; possibly TRBD2 for D (6 bases). Germline assignment: CDR1 MNHEY and CDR2 SMNVEV (reference sequence). The CDR3 covers 16 residues. Trimming removed 5 bases from V and 5 bases from J, with 21 bases in between.

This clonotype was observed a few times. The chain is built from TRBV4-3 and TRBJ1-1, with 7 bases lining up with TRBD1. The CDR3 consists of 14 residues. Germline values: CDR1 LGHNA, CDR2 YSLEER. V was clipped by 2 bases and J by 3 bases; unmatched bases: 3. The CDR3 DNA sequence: TGCGCCAGCAGCCAATACAGGGGTCACACTGAAGCTTTCTTT. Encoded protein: CASSQYRGHTEAFF.

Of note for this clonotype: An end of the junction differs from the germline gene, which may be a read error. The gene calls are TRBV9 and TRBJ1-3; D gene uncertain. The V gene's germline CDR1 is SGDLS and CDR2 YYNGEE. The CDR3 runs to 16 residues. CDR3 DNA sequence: TGTGCCAGCAGCGTAGGGGAGCTGAGCTCTAGAAACACCATATATTTT. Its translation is CASSVGELSSRNTIYF.

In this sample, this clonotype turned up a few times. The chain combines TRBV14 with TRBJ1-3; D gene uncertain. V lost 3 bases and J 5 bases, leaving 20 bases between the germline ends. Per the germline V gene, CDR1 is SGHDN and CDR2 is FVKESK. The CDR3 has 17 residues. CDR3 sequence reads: CASSHTLHQDVRNTIYF. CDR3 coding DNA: TGTGCCAGCAGCCATACTCTCCATCAAGACGTACGAAACACCATATATTTT.

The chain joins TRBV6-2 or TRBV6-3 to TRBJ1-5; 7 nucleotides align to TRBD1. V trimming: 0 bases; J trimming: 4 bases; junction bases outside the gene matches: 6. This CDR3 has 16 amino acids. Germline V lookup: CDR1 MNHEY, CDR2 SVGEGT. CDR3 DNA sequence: TGTGCCAGCAGTTACTCGACGGGACAGCTAAATCAGCCCCAGCATTTT. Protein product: CASSYSTGQLNQPQHF.

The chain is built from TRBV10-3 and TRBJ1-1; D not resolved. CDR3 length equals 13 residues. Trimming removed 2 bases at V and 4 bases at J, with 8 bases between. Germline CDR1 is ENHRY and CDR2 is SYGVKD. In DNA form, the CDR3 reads TGTGCCATCAGTGAGGAGGGCGGCACTGAAGCTTTCTTT. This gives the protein CAISEEGGTEAFF.

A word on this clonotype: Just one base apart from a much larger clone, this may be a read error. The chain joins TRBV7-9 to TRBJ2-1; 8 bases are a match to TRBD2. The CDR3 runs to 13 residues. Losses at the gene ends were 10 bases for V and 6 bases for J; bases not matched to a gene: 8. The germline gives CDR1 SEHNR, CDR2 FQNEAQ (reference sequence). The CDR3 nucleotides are TGTGCCACCGGTTTCGGGACTAGCAATGAGCAGTTCTTC. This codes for CATGFGTSNEQFF.

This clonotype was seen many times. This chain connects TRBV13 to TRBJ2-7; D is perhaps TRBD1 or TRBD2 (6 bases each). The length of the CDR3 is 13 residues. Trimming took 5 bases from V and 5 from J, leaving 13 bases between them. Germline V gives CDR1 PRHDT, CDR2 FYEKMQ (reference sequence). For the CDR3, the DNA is TGTGCCAGCAGCCCGGGGGCCTCGGACGAGCAGTACTTC. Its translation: CASSPGASDEQYF.

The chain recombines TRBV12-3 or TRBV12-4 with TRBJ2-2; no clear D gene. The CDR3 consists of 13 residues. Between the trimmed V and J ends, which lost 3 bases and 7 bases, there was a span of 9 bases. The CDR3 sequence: CASSLVPGGELFF. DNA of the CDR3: TGTGCCAGCAGTTTGGTCCCTGGCGGGGAGCTGTTTTTT.

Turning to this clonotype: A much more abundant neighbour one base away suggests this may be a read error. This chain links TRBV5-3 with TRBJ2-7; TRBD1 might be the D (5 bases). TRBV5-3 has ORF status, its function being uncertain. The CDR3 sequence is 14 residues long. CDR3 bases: TGTGCCAGCAGCTTGGGGCAGTCAGCCTACAAGCAGTACTTC. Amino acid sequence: CASSLGQSAYKQYF.

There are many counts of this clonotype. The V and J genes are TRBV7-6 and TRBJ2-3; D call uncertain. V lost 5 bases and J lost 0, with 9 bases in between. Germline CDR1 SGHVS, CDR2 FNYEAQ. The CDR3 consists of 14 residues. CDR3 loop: CASSPARSTDTQYF. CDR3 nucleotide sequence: TGTGCCAGCAGCCCGGCTAGGAGCACAGATACGCAGTATTTT.

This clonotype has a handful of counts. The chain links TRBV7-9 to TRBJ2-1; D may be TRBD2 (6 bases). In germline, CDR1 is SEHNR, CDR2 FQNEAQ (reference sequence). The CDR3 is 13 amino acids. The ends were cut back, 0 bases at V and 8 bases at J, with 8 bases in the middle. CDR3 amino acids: CASSLALAHEQFF. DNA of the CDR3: TGTGCCAGCAGCTTAGCACTAGCCCATGAGCAGTTCTTC.

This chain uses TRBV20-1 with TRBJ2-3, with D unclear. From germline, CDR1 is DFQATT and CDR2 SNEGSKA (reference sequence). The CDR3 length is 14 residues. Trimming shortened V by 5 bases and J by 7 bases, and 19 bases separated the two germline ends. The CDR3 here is CSALPRTYSNTQYF. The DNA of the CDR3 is TGCAGTGCTCTCCCTCGTACATATTCAAATACGCAGTATTTT.